Listed below are T cell receptor beta chains from one sample, sequenced in a study of identifying expanded T cells in peripheral blood. This table comes from immunoSEQ multiplex PCR, and its TCRdb copy is limited to in-frame clones, with some not included. The table has about 97,000 clones, 70% to 90% seen once. Material for sequencing was blood. The receptors originated from a person between 18 and 69 years old in good health. Each CDR3 is given with its conserved first and last residue. A D gene is named only where the DNA matches it firmly. Some rows mark clone size as missing; the rest say once, few, many or name a class of expanded clone.

>TRBD1|TRBV4-1|TRBJ2-2|-
TGCGCCAGCAGCCACGTGACAGGGGTGAACACCGGGGAGCTGTTTTTT
CASSHVTGVNTGELFF
>-|TRBV7-9|TRBJ1-6|-
TGTGCCAGCAGCTTAGCTTTGGCCAAACATAATTCACCCCTCCACTTT
CASSLALAKHNSPLHF
>TRBD1|TRBV7-8|TRBJ2-7|-
TGTGCCAGCAGCCCGTGGACAGGGGGCTACGAGCAGTACTTC
CASSPWTGGYEQYF
>TRBD1|TRBV6-5|TRBJ1-1|-
TGTGCCAGCAAGCAGGGGGGCACTGAAGCTTTCTTT
CASKQGGTEAFF
>-|TRBV28|TRBJ1-5|-
TGTGCCAGCAGTCCCGGACCTAGCAATCAGCCCCAGCATTTT
CASSPGPSNQPQHF
>-|TRBV7-3|TRBJ2-2|-
TGTGCCAGCAGCTTAGGTGTCGGGGAGCTGTTTTTT
CASSLGVGELFF
>-|TRBV4-2|TRBJ1-1|-
TGTGCCAGCAGCCAAGGGGGGGGAGGGGAGAGTTCTGAAGCTTTCTTT
CASSQGGGGESSEAFF
>-|TRBV28|TRBJ2-3|-
TGTGCCAGCAGTTGGGGGAGAGCAGATACGCAGTATTTT
CASSWGRADTQYF
>-|TRBV19|TRBJ2-1|-
TGTGCCAGTAGTATTTTGACCACCGGCGATGAGCAGTTCTTC
CASSILTTGDEQFF
>-|TRBV27|TRBJ1-6|few
TGTGCCACCTCTCGCCAGGACAGTGCTAATAATTCACCCCTCCACTTT
CATSRQDSANNSPLHF
>TRBD1|TRBV6-5|TRBJ1-2|-
TGTGCCAGCAGTCACGCCGGACAGGTTAACTATGGCTACACCTTC
CASSHAGQVNYGYTF
>-|TRBV9|TRBJ2-1|-
TGTGCCAGCAGCGTCGGAGACAGTTACAATGAGCAGTTCTTC
CASSVGDSYNEQFF
>-|TRBV21-1|TRBJ2-4|-
TGTGCCAGCAGCAAAAAGCGCCGAACCAAACTAGCGGGAGGCCCGCGCGTTCAGTACTTC
CASSKKRRTKLAGGPRVQYF
>-|TRBV28|TRBJ2-4|once
TGTGCCAGCGAGGAGGATTTGGCCAAAAACATTCAGTACTTC
CASEEDLAKNIQYF
>-|TRBV25-1|TRBJ1-5|few
TGTGCCAGCAGTGAAGCAGGGCCAGTGGATCAGCCCCAGCATTTT
CASSEAGPVDQPQHF
>-|TRBV7-7|TRBJ1-4|once
TGTGCCAGCAGCTGGGGACGGGGAGAAAAACTGTTTTTT
CASSWGRGEKLFF
>-|TRBV7-2|TRBJ1-1|-
TGTGCCAGCAGCTTAGATGGGGGGGCGAGCACTGAAGCTTTCTTT
CASSLDGGASTEAFF
>-|TRBV19|TRBJ1-2|-
TGTGCCAGTAGTATTTTGAGAGCCGGGCATGGAGGCTACACCTTC
CASSILRAGHGGYTF
>TRBD1|TRBV6-6|TRBJ2-7|-
TGTGCCAGCAGGGGCACAGGGGCGGGCGAGCAGTACTTC
CASRGTGAGEQYF
>TRBD1|TRBV11-2|TRBJ1-2|once
TGTGCCAGCAGCCCAGGTGGGACAGGGAACTATGGCTACACCTTC
CASSPGGTGNYGYTF
>TRBD2|TRBV29-1|TRBJ2-3|-
TGCGCCACAGCGGGGGGGGTGACAGATACGCAGTATTTT
CATAGGVTDTQYF
>-|TRBV6-1|TRBJ2-7|-
TGTGCCAGCAGTGAATCCCCGCTAGCGTTAGTTTACGAGCAGTACTTC
CASSESPLALVYEQYF
>-|TRBV28|TRBJ2-1|once
TGTGCCAGCAGTTCCGGGTTGGGTGAGCAGTTCTTC
CASSSGLGEQFF
>-|TRBV5-1|TRBJ1-2|few
TGCGCCAGCAGCGGGACCGGGGCCGCGGGAGACTATGGCTACACCTTC
CASSGTGAAGDYGYTF
>-|TRBV4-3|TRBJ2-1|-
TGCGCCAGCAGCCAAGAGGGCAGGCCCTTCTCTGAGCAGTTCTTC
CASSQEGRPFSEQFF
>TRBD2|TRBV7-9|TRBJ2-1|-
TGTGCCAATGATGGGAGGGGCGATGAGCAGTTCTTC
CANDGRGDEQFF